Included here is one TCR beta chain sequence, with context. The target antigen is unknown. This record comes from a study of T cells in women clearing cervical HPV infection. Sequenced by immunoSEQ multiplex PCR; TCRdb stores in-frame clones only, minus some. This listing includes around 31,000 clones. The study's findings and limits: Each sample's T-cell count was unknown, possibly confounding richness. Repertoire richness, not evenness, was significantly elevated in CIN3+ cases versus controls.

This receptor was obtained from a woman aged 18-70 years with a cervical HPV16 infection that either progressed to CIN3+ or cleared (not recorded which). The specimen was blood buffy coat.

The chain's CDR3 is CASSPGTVSGSGYTF. The DNA read from the CDR3 is TGTGCCAGCAGCCCCGGGACTGTCTCTGGGAGTGGC. The V gene is TRBV7-9, the J gene TRBJ1-2, with TRBD1 as a possible D gene (5 bases). Read data end 3 residues before the CDR3 end; the end is taken from the germline J gene. The CDR3 spans 15 residues. CDR1 and CDR2 (germline): SEHNR, FQNEAQ (reference sequence). V was pared by 5 bases and J by 7 bases, with 20 bases between.